A selection of T cell receptor beta chains follows, all from one sample in a study of Graves' ophthalmopathy and Graves' hyperthyroidism. MiXCR was run by TCRdb on the multiplex PCR reads, yielding one entry per CDR3 protein. The top ten hold around an eighth of the sample, which has around 340,000 distinct CDR3 sequences, 15% to 20% seen once. Source material: peripheral blood. These receptors originate from an adult man with Graves' ophthalmopathy. CDR3s include the opening cysteine and the closing phenylalanine or tryptophan. D genes are given only for firm matches. Expanded clones get a size class; other rows say once, few or many, or leave the size out.

length: 13
V: TRBV18
J: TRBJ2-7
size: -
D: -
DNA: TGTGCCAGCTCCCAAGAGGACGGGTACGAGCAGTACTTC
CDR3: CASSQEDGYEQYF

length: 13
V: TRBV20-1
J: TRBJ1-5
size: many
D: -
DNA: TGCAGTGCGCAGGGACTCAACAATCAGCCCCAGCATTTT
CDR3: CSAQGLNNQPQHF

length: 16
V: TRBV7-2
J: TRBJ2-7
size: many
D: TRBD1
DNA: TGTGCCAGCAGCTTAGGACCGGGACAGGGTGTACACGAGCAGTACTTC
CDR3: CASSLGPGQGVHEQYF

length: 15
V: TRBV6-5
J: TRBJ1-1
size: many
D: TRBD1
DNA: TGTGCCAGCAGTTACTCGACAGGGCGGGGGACTGAAGCTTTCTTT
CDR3: CASSYSTGRGTEAFF

length: 13
V: TRBV20-1
J: TRBJ2-7
size: many
D: -
DNA: TGCAGTGCTAGTAACAGCAGATCCTACGAGCAGTACTTC
CDR3: CSASNSRSYEQYF

length: 15
V: TRBV6-1
J: TRBJ1-5
size: many
D: TRBD1
DNA: TGTGCCAGCAGATTGACAGGGATTAGCAATCAGCCCCAGCATTTT
CDR3: CASRLTGISNQPQHF

length: 16
V: TRBV4-1
J: TRBJ2-7
size: few
D: TRBD2
DNA: TGCGCCAGCAGCCAAAGTGGGGGGGTCTTATCCTACGAGCAGTACTTC
CDR3: CASSQSGGVLSYEQYF

length: 16
V: TRBV6-5
J: TRBJ1-5
size: many
D: TRBD1
DNA: TGTGCCAGCAGTTACTCGACGGGTCAGGGGGCTCAGCCCCAGCATTTT
CDR3: CASSYSTGQGAQPQHF

length: 14
V: TRBV28
J: TRBJ1-1
size: once
D: -
DNA: TGTGCCAGCAGTCCCCAACAGACGGGCACTGAAGCTTTCTTT
CDR3: CASSPQQTGTEAFF

length: 15
V: TRBV6-1
J: TRBJ2-7
size: many
D: -
DNA: TGTGCCAGCACCTCTCAAGAGGGACGGGGAGTCGAGCAGTACTTC
CDR3: CASTSQEGRGVEQYF

length: 16
V: TRBV20-1
J: TRBJ2-5
size: many
D: TRBD2
DNA: TGCAGTGCTAGGAGTCTAGCGGGAGGCTCGCAAGAGACCCAGTACTTC
CDR3: CSARSLAGGSQETQYF

length: 15
V: TRBV27
J: TRBJ2-5
size: many
D: TRBD1
DNA: TGTGCCAGCAGTTCAGGGACAGGGGGCGCGGAGACCCAGTACTTC
CDR3: CASSSGTGGAETQYF

length: 13
V: TRBV6-1
J: TRBJ2-5
size: many
D: TRBD2
DNA: TGTGCCAGCAGGCTAGCGGGCCAAGAGACCCAGTACTTC
CDR3: CASRLAGQETQYF

length: 13
V: TRBV12-3/TRBV12-4
J: TRBJ2-5
size: many
D: -
DNA: TGTGCCAGCAGTTTTGACCAACAAGAGACCCAGTACTTC
CDR3: CASSFDQQETQYF

length: 14
V: TRBV18
J: TRBJ1-1
size: many
D: -
DNA: TGTGCCAGCTCAAGTAATGGACCGAACACTGAAGCTTTCTTT
CDR3: CASSSNGPNTEAFF

length: 13
V: TRBV12-3/TRBV12-4
J: TRBJ1-1
size: many
D: -
DNA: TGTGCCAGCAGTTTTGGCAGGGCGACTGAAGCTTTCTTT
CDR3: CASSFGRATEAFF

length: 17
V: TRBV11-2
J: TRBJ1-1
size: many
D: -
DNA: TGTGCCAGCAGCCCCCGCTTCTCCGGGGGCAGCAACACTGAAGCTTTCTTT
CDR3: CASSPRFSGGSNTEAFF

length: 14
V: TRBV12-3/TRBV12-4
J: TRBJ2-2
size: -
D: TRBD2
DNA: TGTGCCAGCAGGGCGACTAGCGCCACCGGGGAGCTGTTTTTT
CDR3: CASRATSATGELFF

length: 15
V: TRBV6-1
J: TRBJ1-5
size: -
D: -
DNA: TGTGCCAGCAGTGAAACGGACAGCCAAATCTTGCCCCAGCATTTT
CDR3: CASSETDSQILPQHF

length: 14
V: TRBV28
J: TRBJ1-2
size: few
D: -
DNA: TGTGCCAGCAGTTTTATGGGAGATAACTATGGCTACACCTTC
CDR3: CASSFMGDNYGYTF

length: 14
V: TRBV20-1
J: TRBJ2-7
size: many
D: TRBD1
DNA: TGCAGTGCGCAAGACCGACAGGGGACCTACGAGCAGTACTTC
CDR3: CSAQDRQGTYEQYF

length: 14
V: TRBV19
J: TRBJ2-5
size: many
D: TRBD2
DNA: TGTGCCAGTAGACTAGCGGGAGGTCGGGAGACCCAGTACTTC
CDR3: CASRLAGGRETQYF

length: 15
V: TRBV6-5
J: TRBJ1-1
size: many
D: TRBD1
DNA: TGTGCCAGCACTTACCGGACAGGGGTTGGAACTGAAGCTTTCTTT
CDR3: CASTYRTGVGTEAFF

length: 14
V: TRBV30
J: TRBJ1-1
size: many
D: -
DNA: TGTGCCTGGAGTTCCCGTCGTCGGTACACTGAAGCTTTCTTT
CDR3: CAWSSRRRYTEAFF

length: 15
V: TRBV7-2
J: TRBJ1-5
size: -
D: -
DNA: TGTGCCAGCAGCTTAGCGACGGCAGGTAGCCAGCCCCAGCATTTT
CDR3: CASSLATAGSQPQHF

length: 15
V: TRBV12-3/TRBV12-4
J: TRBJ1-6
size: many
D: -
DNA: TGTGCCAGCAGCGATACAGGGAGCAGTAATTCACCCCTCCACTTT
CDR3: CASSDTGSSNSPLHF

length: 13
V: TRBV30
J: TRBJ2-5
size: many
D: -
DNA: TGTGCCTGGAGTGTAGGTGGGGAAGAGACCCAGTACTTC
CDR3: CAWSVGGEETQYF

length: 18
V: TRBV11-2
J: TRBJ2-7
size: many
D: TRBD2
DNA: TGTGCCAGCAGCTTAGGGGGACTAGCGGGGGCGAGCTCCTACGAGCAGTACTTC
CDR3: CASSLGGLAGASSYEQYF

length: 15
V: TRBV27
J: TRBJ2-7
size: -
D: TRBD1
DNA: TGTGCCAGCAGCTTACTGGGACAGCGAAATTACGAGCAGTACTTC
CDR3: CASSLLGQRNYEQYF

length: 14
V: TRBV6-1
J: TRBJ1-5
size: many
D: -
DNA: TGTGCCAGCTCCAAACAGGGTAGAAATCAGCCCCAGCATTTT
CDR3: CASSKQGRNQPQHF

length: 14
V: TRBV7-9
J: TRBJ1-2
size: many
D: TRBD1
DNA: TGTGCCAGCAGCGGAACCGGACAGGGAGGCGGCTACACCTTC
CDR3: CASSGTGQGGGYTF

length: 16
V: TRBV2
J: TRBJ2-1
size: few
D: -
DNA: TGTGCCAGCAGTGAAGTTGTTGGAACACGGGACAATGAGCAGTTCTTC
CDR3: CASSEVVGTRDNEQFF

length: 17
V: TRBV28
J: TRBJ1-6
size: many
D: -
DNA: TGTGCCAGCAGGTTAACAGGCGTATACCCTAGTAATTCACCCCTCCACTTT
CDR3: CASRLTGVYPSNSPLHF

length: 16
V: TRBV11-2
J: TRBJ1-1
size: many
D: -
DNA: TGTGCCAGCAGCTTAGATTACAGGGCTATGTCCACTGAAGCTTTCTTT
CDR3: CASSLDYRAMSTEAFF

length: 17
V: TRBV12-3/TRBV12-4
J: TRBJ1-2
size: many
D: -
DNA: TGTGCCAGCAGTTCCGGAGATTACCGGGGAGAGGGCTATGGCTACACCTTC
CDR3: CASSSGDYRGEGYGYTF

length: 16
V: TRBV28
J: TRBJ1-5
size: many
D: -
DNA: TGTGCCAGCAGTTTAACGGGCAGGCAGGAGCGACAGCCCCAGCATTTT
CDR3: CASSLTGRQERQPQHF

length: 16
V: TRBV5-1
J: TRBJ2-2
size: many
D: TRBD1
DNA: TGCGCCAGCAGCTTTTCGGGACAGGGGTTCACCGGGGAGCTGTTTTTT
CDR3: CASSFSGQGFTGELFF

length: 14
V: TRBV2
J: TRBJ1-2
size: -
D: -
DNA: TGTGCCAGCACGACGGGACGTACGTCCTATGGCTACACCTTC
CDR3: CASTTGRTSYGYTF

length: 14
V: TRBV6-1
J: TRBJ2-7
size: -
D: TRBD1
DNA: TGTGCCAGCACGGGGACAGGTGTCTCCTACGAGCAGTACTTC
CDR3: CASTGTGVSYEQYF

length: 16
V: TRBV11-1
J: TRBJ1-2
size: many
D: TRBD1
DNA: TGTGCCAGCAGCTTAATCCCCGGGACAGGGTTTGCAGGCTACACCTTC
CDR3: CASSLIPGTGFAGYTF

length: 14
V: TRBV12-3/TRBV12-4
J: TRBJ1-2
size: -
D: -
DNA: TGTGCCAGCAGTCCCCATGGGGGACCCTATGGCTACACCTTC
CDR3: CASSPHGGPYGYTF

length: 14
V: TRBV2
J: TRBJ1-5
size: many
D: -
DNA: TGTGCCAGCACTACGGGACGGACAAATCAGCCCCAGCATTTT
CDR3: CASTTGRTNQPQHF

length: 17
V: TRBV27
J: TRBJ1-1
size: many
D: TRBD1
DNA: TGTGCCAGCAGTTTATCAGCGGGGACAGGTTGGGACACTGAAGCTTTCTTT
CDR3: CASSLSAGTGWDTEAFF

length: 16
V: TRBV5-1
J: TRBJ2-5
size: many
D: -
DNA: TGCGCCAGCAGCTTGGCCCTTGGGAGGCGGCAAGAGACCCAGTACTTC
CDR3: CASSLALGRRQETQYF

length: 15
V: TRBV30
J: TRBJ2-5
size: many
D: TRBD2
DNA: TGTGCCTGGAGTGTACGGTCTAGCGGGTTTAAGACCCAGTACTTC
CDR3: CAWSVRSSGFKTQYF

length: 15
V: TRBV7-9
J: TRBJ1-2
size: many
D: TRBD1
DNA: TGTGCCAGCAGCCTCCCCCAGGACAGGCGCTATGGCTACACCTTC
CDR3: CASSLPQDRRYGYTF

length: 13
V: TRBV12-3/TRBV12-4
J: TRBJ2-7
size: few
D: -
DNA: TGTGCCAGCTCGTACGACCACTCCTACGAGCAGTACTTC
CDR3: CASSYDHSYEQYF

length: 12
V: TRBV30
J: TRBJ1-2
size: many
D: -
DNA: TGTGCCTGGAGTGTGCAGGGAGACGGCTACACCTTC
CDR3: CAWSVQGDGYTF

length: 14
V: TRBV7-2
J: TRBJ1-2
size: -
D: -
DNA: TGTGCCAGCAGCTTAACCGGGACAAAAAATGGCTACACCTTC
CDR3: CASSLTGTKNGYTF

length: 13
V: TRBV7-9
J: TRBJ2-7
size: -
D: -
DNA: TGTGCCAGCAGTGTAGAGACAAACTACGAGCAGTACTTC
CDR3: CASSVETNYEQYF

length: 14
V: TRBV6-2/TRBV6-3
J: TRBJ1-2
size: many
D: -
DNA: TGTGCCAGCAGGGGCGTTGGGATTTACTATGGCTACACCTTC
CDR3: CASRGVGIYYGYTF